This TCR beta chain comes out of a study of T cell changes during pregnancy in multiple sclerosis (dated by TCRdb to the late 2010s). For context, the study as a whole: The study looked at changes in the T cell repertoire across pregnancy in women with multiple sclerosis.

V has 4 bases trimmed and J has 8 bases trimmed; junction bases matching no gene number 11. The CDR3 starts with the cysteine, ends with the phenylalanine, and has 14 residues. The sequence is cut down to CDR3 DNA, 42 bases in frame from base 1. From the germline V gene (reference sequence), CDR1 is SGHNT and CDR2 is YYREEE. Comment on this clone: This clone's antigen is unknown. It has no much larger one-base neighbor in the sample; base qualities were not kept.

The library was built by means of the immunoSEQ multiplex PCR assay. TCRdb obtained this table from immuneACCESS and retained in-frame rearrangements with V and J assigned. These tables miss some clones; where compared with another copy, unresolved V genes account for less than half of the shortfall, and the remainder is unexplained. In all, the sample holds 35,000 to 55,000 clones, and approximately 87% of those were seen once. Clones ranked in the top ten supply 4% to 6% of the sample. The source is a female donor in good health, enrolled as a control in a pregnancy study. Here the sequenced sample was peripheral blood, taken in the second trimester of pregnancy. The sequence is built from TRBV5-4 and TRBJ1-2; 7 middle bases align to TRBD1. The nucleotides read TGTGCCAGCAGCAGGGACAGCTCCTTTAGGGGCTACACCTTC. Its protein product is CASSRDSSFRGYTF.